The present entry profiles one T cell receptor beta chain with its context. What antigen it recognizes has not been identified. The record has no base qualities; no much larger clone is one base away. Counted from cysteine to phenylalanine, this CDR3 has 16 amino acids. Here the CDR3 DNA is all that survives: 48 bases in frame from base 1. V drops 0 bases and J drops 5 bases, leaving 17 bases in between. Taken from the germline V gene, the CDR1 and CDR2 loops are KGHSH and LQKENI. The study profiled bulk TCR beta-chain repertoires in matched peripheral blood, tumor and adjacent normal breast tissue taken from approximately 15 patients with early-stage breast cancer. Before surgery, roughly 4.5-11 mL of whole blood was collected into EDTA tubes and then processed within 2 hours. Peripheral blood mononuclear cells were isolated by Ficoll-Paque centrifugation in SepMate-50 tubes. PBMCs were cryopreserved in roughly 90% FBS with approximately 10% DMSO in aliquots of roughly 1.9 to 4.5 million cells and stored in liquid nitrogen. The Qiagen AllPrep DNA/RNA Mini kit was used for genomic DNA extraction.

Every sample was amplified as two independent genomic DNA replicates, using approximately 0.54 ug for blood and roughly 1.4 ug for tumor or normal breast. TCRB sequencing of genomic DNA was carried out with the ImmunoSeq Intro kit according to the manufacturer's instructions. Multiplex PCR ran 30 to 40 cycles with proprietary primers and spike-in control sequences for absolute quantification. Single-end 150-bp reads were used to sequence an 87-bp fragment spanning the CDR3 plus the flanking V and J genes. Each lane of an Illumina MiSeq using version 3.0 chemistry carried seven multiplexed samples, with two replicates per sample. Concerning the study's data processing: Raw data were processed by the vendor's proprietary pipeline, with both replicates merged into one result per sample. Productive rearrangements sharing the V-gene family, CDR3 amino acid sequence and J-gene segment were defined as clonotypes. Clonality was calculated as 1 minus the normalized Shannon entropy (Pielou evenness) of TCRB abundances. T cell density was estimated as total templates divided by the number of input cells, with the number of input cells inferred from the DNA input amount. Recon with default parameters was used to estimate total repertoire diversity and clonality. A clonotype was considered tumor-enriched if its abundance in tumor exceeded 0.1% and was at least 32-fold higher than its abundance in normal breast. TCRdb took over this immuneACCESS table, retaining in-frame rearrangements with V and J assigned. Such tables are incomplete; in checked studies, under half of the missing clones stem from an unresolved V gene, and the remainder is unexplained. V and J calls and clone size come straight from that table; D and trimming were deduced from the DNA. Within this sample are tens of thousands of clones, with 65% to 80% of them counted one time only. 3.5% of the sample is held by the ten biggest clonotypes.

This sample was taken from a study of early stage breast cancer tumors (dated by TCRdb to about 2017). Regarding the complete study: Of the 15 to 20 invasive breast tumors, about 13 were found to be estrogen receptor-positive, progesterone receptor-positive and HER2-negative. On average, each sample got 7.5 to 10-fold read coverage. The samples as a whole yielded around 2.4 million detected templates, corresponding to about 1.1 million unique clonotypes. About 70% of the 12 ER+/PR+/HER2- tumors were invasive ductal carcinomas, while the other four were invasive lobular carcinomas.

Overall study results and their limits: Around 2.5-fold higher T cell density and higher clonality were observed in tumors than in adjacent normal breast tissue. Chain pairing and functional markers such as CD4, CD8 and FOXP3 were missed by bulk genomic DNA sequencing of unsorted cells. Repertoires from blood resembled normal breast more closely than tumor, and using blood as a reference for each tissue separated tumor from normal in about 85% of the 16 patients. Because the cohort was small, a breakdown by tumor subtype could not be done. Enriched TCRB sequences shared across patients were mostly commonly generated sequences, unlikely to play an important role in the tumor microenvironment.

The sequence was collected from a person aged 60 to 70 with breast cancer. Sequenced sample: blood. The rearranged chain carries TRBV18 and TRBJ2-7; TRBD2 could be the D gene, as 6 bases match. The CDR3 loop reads CASSPPGGRGYHEQYF. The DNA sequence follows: TGTGCCAGCTCACCACCGGGAGGTCGGGGTTACCACGAGCAGTACTTC.